A selection of T cell receptor beta chains follows, all from one sample in a study of T cell responses to AZD1222 COVID-19 vaccine. The table came from immunoSEQ multiplex PCR; TCRdb's copy has only in-frame clones and leaves some out. The sample has about 180,000 clones, approximately 91% seen once; the top ten hold about 1.9%. The source material was peripheral blood, sampled 28 days after the second AZD1222 dose. The receptors here all came from an adult who received the AZD1222 COVID-19 vaccine. Each CDR3 is given with its conserved first and last residue. Fields, in order: J gene, V gene, CDR3 protein.

TRBJ2-1	TRBV28	CASRGRQLVDEQFF
TRBJ1-5	TRBV27	CASSLSLQWGSNQPQHF
TRBJ1-2	TRBV5-4	CASSADTYGYTF
TRBJ1-2	TRBV5-1	CASSGGQGVSYGYTF
TRBJ2-5	TRBV7-2	CASSFWTSRRETQYF
TRBJ2-3	TRBV10-3	CAISESTSGSTDTQYF
TRBJ2-1	TRBV13	CASPPLGLAGAKYNEQFF
TRBJ1-1	TRBV19	CASNVQSGTNEAFF
TRBJ2-3	TRBV6-5	CASRWTGDADTQYF
TRBJ1-1	TRBV6-6	CASSYRNGTEAFF
TRBJ1-1	TRBV29-1	CSVGGRGGGLPEAFF
TRBJ1-1	TRBV14	CASSPAGTVNTEAFF
TRBJ2-5	TRBV6-5	CASTFSGGGETQYF
TRBJ2-3	TRBV19	CASSLTGVTDTQYF
TRBJ2-3	TRBV7-9	CASSLSTSATDTQYF
TRBJ1-2	TRBV6-5	CASSYSLQRGYGYTF
TRBJ1-5	TRBV7-2	CASSPDINQPQHF
TRBJ1-2	TRBV21-1	CASSIGKRTGGRFLWGYTF
TRBJ2-7	TRBV7-8	CASSLNSQREQYF
TRBJ2-1	TRBV4-2	CASGRSDRGSDEQFF
TRBJ2-2	TRBV7-2	CASSLVHPGELFF
TRBJ2-1	TRBV7-8	CASSLVPGGRNEQFF
TRBJ1-1	TRBV5-1	CASSLAADTEAFF
TRBJ2-3	TRBV25-1	CASSESTSGRASTDTQYF
TRBJ1-6	TRBV4-3	CASSQDGIAYNSPLHF
TRBJ1-6	TRBV5-1	CASSLRIRTGGADNSPLHF
TRBJ1-3	TRBV30	CAWSPTGTSGNTIYF
TRBJ2-1	TRBV2	CASSEGPGRMVQFF
TRBJ1-2	TRBV7-8	CASSSGRGGGYTF
TRBJ1-1	TRBV19	CASSLAPSWMYYTEAFF
TRBJ2-7	TRBV5-4	CASSLAGVLYEQYF
TRBJ2-2	TRBV12-5	CASAVSGELFF
TRBJ2-4	TRBV9	CASSAAFGVSGNIQYF
TRBJ2-5	TRBV11-3	CASSLGASGRGEETQYF
TRBJ2-7	TRBV11-3	CASSLSGQSYEQYF
TRBJ2-7	TRBV4-2	CASSQGHYEQYF
TRBJ1-1	TRBV6-4	CASSPEQGTEAFF
TRBJ1-6	TRBV6-5	CASSYEYNSPLHF
TRBJ1-4	TRBV30	CAWSVTRQGLGKLFF
TRBJ1-5	TRBV18	CASSPDSNQPQHF
TRBJ2-5	TRBV7-9	CASSLDSPPETQYF
TRBJ2-2	TRBV11-3	CASSLGLAGNTGELFF
TRBJ2-1	TRBV7-8	CASSIPTSGDYNEQFF
TRBJ1-2	TRBV19	CASSRGNGDYGYTF
TRBJ1-4	TRBV13	CASRRNRGGIEEKLFF
TRBJ1-2	TRBV12-5	CASGFGKVGYGYTF
TRBJ1-1	TRBV11-3	CASSLGGNTEAFF
TRBJ1-2	TRBV10-3	CATQGDPNYGYTF